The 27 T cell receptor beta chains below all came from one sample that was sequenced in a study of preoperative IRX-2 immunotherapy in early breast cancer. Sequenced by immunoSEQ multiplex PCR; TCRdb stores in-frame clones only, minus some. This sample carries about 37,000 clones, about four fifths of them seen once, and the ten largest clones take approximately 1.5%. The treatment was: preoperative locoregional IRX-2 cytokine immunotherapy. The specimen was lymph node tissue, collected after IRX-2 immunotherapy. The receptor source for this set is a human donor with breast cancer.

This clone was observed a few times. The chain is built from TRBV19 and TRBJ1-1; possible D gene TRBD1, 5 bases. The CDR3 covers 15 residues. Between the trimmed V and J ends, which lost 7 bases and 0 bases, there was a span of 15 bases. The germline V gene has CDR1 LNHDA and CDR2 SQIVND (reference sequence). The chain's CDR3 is CASTMPGKMNTEAFF. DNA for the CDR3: TGTGCCAGTACGATGCCAGGGAAGATGAACACTGAAGCTTTCTTT.

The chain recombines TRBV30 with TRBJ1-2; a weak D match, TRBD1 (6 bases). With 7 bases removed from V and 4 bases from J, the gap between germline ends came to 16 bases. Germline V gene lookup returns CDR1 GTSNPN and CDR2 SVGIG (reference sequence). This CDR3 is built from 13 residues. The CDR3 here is CASSGGLGYGYTF. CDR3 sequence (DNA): TGTGCCTCCAGCGGGGGGCTCGGCTATGGCTACACCTTC.

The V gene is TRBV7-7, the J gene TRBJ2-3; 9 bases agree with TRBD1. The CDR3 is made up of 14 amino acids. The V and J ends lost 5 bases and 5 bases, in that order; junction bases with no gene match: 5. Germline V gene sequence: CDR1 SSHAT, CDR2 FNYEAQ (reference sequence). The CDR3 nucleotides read TGTGCCAGCAGCCCGGACAGGGGAAGAGATACGCAGTATTTT. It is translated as CASSPDRGRDTQYF.

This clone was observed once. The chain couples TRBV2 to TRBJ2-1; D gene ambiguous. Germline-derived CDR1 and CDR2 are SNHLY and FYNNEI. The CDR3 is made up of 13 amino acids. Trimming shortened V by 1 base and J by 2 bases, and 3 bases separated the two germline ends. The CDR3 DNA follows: TGTGCCAGCAGTGAAGAGGCCTACAATGAGCAGTTCTTC. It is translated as CASSEEAYNEQFF.

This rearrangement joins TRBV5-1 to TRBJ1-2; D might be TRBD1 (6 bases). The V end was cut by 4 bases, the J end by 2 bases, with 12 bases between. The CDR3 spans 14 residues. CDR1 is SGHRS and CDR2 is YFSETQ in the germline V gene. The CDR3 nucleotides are TGCGCCAGCAGCCGACAGGTTAAAAACTATGGCTACACCTTC. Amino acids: CASSRQVKNYGYTF.

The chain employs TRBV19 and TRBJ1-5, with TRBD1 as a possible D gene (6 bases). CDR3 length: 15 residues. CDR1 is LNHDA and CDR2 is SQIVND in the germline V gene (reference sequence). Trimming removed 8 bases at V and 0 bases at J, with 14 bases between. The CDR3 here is CASDEGGYSNQPQHF. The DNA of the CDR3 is TGTGCCAGTGATGAAGGGGGATATAGCAATCAGCCCCAGCATTTT.

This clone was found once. The CDR3: CASSYPAYEQYF. The CDR3 nucleotides read TGTGCCAGCAGTTATCCAGCCTACGAGCAGTACTTC. V gene TRBV6-8 combines with J gene TRBJ2-7, with no clear D. From germline, CDR1 is MNHGY and CDR2 SAAAGT. This CDR3 is 12 amino acids long. Between the trimmed V and J ends, which lost 3 bases and 2 bases, there was a span of 5 bases.

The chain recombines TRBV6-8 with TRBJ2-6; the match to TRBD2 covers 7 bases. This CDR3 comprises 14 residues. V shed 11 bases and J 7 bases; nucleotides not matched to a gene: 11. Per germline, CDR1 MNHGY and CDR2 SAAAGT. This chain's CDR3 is CAAGRGSFANVLTF. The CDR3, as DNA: TGTGCCGCGGGGCGGGGGTCGTTCGCCAACGTCCTGACTTTC.

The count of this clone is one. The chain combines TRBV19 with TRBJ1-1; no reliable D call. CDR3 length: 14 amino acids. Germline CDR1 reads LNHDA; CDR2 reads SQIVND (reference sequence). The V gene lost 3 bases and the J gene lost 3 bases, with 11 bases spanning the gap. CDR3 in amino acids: CASSIKVGYTEAFF. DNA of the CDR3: TGTGCCAGTAGTATTAAGGTAGGCTACACTGAAGCTTTCTTT.

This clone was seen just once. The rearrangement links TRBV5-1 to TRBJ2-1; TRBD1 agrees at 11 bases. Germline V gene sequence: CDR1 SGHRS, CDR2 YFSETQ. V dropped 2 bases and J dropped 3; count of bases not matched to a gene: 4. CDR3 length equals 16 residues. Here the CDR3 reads CASSFGQGASYNEQFF. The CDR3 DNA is TGCGCCAGCAGCTTTGGACAGGGGGCAAGCTACAATGAGCAGTTCTTC. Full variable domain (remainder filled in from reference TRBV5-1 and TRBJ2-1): KAGVTQTPRYLIKTRGQQVTLSCSPISGHRSVSWYQQTPGQGLQFLFEYFSETQRNKGNFPGRFSGRQFSNSRSEMNVSTLELGDSALYLCASSFGQGASYNEQFFGPGTRLTVL.

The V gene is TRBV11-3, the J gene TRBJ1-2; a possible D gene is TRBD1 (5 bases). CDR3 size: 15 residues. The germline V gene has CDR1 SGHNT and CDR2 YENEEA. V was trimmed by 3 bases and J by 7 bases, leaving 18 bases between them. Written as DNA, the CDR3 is TGTGCCAGCAGCTTCCCCAGCCAGAAAAGGGGTGGCTACACCTTC. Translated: CASSFPSQKRGGYTF.

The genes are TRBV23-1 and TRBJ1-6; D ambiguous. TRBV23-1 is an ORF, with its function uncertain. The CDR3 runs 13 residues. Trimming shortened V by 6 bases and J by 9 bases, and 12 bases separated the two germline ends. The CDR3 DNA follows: TGCGCCAGCAGCTTGGAGCGCGGTTCACCCCTCCACTTT. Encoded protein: CASSLERGSPLHF.

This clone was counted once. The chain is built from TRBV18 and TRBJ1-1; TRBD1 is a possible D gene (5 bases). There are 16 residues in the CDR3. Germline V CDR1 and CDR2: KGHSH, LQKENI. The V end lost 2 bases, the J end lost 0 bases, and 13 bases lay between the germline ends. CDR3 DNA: TGTGCCAGCTCACCATCATTGGGGGGAGTGAACACTGAAGCTTTCTTT. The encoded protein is CASSPSLGGVNTEAFF.

The CDR3 loop reads CASNRRISRGYTF. The CDR3 nucleotides read TGTGCCAGCAACCGACGGATATCCCGTGGCTACACCTTC. The rearrangement uses TRBV30 and TRBJ1-2; no reliable D call. The CDR3 is 13 residues long. The germline V gene has CDR1 GTSNPN and CDR2 SVGIG (reference sequence). Trimming stripped 8 bases from V and 7 bases from J, with 20 bases between.

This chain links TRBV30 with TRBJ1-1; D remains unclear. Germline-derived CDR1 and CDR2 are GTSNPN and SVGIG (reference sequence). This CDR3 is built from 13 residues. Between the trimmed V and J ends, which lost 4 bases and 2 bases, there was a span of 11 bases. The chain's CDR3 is CAWTVGENTEAFF. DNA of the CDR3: TGTGCCTGGACGGTGGGAGAAAACACTGAAGCTTTCTTT. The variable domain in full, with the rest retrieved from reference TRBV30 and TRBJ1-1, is SQTIHQWPATLVQPVGSPLSLECTVEGTSNPNLYWYRQAAGRGLQLLFYSVGIGQISSEVPQNLSASRPQDRQFILSSKKLLLSDSGFYLCAWTVGENTEAFFGQGTRLTVV.

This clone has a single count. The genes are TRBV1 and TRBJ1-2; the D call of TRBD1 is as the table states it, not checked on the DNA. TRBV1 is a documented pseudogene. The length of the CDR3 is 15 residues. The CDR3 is CASSQDATGNYGYTF. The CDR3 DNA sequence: TGCGCCAGCAGCCAAGATGCCACAGGGAACTATGGCTACACCTTC.

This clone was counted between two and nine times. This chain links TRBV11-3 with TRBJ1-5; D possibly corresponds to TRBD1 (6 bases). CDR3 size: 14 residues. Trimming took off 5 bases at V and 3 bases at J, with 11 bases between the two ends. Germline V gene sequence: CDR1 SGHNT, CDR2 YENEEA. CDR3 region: CASSDRLLNQPQHF. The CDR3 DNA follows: TGTGCCAGCAGCGACAGGTTACTCAATCAGCCCCAGCATTTT. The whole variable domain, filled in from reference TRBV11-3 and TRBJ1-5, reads EAGVVQSPRYKIIEKKQPVAFWCNPISGHNTLYWYLQNLGQGPELLIRYENEEAVDDSQLPKDRFSAERLKGVDSTLKIQPAELGDSAVYLCASSDRLLNQPQHFGDGTRLSIL.

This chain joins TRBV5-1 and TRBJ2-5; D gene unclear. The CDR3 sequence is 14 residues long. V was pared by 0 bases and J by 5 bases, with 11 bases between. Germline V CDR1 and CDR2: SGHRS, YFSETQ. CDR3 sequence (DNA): TGCGCCAGCAGCTTGGGACTCGGGTGGGAGACCCAGTACTTC. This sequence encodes CASSLGLGWETQYF.

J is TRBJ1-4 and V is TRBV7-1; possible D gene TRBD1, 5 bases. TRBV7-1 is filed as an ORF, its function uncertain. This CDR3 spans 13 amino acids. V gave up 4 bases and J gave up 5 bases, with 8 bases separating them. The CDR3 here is CASSLSGNEKLFF. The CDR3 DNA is TGTGCCAGCAGCTTATCAGGGAATGAAAAACTGTTTTTT.

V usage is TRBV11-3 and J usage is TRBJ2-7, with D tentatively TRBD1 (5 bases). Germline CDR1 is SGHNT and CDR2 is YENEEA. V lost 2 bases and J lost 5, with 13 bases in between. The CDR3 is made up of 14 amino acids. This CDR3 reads CASSLWQGDHEQYF. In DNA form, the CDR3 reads TGTGCCAGCAGCTTATGGCAGGGCGACCACGAGCAGTACTTC.

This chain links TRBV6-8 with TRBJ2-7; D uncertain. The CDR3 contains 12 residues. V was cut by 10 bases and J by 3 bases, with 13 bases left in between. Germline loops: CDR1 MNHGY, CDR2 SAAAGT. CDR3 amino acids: CAIRSTDYEQYF. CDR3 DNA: TGTGCCATCAGGTCAACAGACTACGAGCAGTACTTC.

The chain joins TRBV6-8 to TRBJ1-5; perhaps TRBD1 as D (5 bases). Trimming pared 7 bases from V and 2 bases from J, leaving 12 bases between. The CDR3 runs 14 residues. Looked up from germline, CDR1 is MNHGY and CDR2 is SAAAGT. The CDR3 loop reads CASTGTAGNQPQHF. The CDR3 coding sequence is TGTGCCAGCACGGGGACGGCTGGCAATCAGCCCCAGCATTTT.

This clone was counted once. CDR3 DNA sequence: TGTGCCAGCAGCCCGCCGGGACAGGAGAAGAACGAGCAGTACTTC. Its protein product is CASSPPGQEKNEQYF. V gene TRBV7-7 combines with J gene TRBJ2-7; 8 bases agree with TRBD1. The germline V gene has CDR1 SSHAT and CDR2 FNYEAQ (reference sequence). CDR3 size: 15 residues. Trimming removed 5 bases from V and 5 bases from J; junction bases left unmatched: 11.

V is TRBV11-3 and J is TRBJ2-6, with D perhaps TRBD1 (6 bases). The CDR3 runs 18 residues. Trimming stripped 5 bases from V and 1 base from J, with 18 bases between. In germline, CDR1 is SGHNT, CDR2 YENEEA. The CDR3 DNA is TGTGCCAGCAGCCCCGGGACACCGCTGGGGTCTGGGGCCAACGTCCTGACTTTC. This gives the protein CASSPGTPLGSGANVLTF.

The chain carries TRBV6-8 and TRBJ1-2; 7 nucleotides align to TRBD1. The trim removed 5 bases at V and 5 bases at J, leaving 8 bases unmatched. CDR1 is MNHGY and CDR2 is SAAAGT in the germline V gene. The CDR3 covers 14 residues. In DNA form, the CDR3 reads TGTGCCAGCAGTAGGGGGACAGAAAATTATGGCTACACCTTC. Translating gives CASSRGTENYGYTF.

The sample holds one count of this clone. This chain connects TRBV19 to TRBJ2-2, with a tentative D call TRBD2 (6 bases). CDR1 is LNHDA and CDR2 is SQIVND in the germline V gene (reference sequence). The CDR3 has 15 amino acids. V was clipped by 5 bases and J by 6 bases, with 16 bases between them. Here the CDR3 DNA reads TGTGCCAGTAGTGGGGGGACCTCAAGGGCCGGGGAGCTGTTTTTT. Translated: CASSGGTSRAGELFF.

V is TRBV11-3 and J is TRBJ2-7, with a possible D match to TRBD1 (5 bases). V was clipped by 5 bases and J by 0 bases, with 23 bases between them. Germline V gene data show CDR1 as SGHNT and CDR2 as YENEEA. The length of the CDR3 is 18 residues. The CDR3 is CASSLILAGQQGSYEQYF. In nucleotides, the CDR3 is TGTGCCAGCAGCCTCATACTGGCAGGACAACAAGGCTCCTACGAGCAGTACTTC.